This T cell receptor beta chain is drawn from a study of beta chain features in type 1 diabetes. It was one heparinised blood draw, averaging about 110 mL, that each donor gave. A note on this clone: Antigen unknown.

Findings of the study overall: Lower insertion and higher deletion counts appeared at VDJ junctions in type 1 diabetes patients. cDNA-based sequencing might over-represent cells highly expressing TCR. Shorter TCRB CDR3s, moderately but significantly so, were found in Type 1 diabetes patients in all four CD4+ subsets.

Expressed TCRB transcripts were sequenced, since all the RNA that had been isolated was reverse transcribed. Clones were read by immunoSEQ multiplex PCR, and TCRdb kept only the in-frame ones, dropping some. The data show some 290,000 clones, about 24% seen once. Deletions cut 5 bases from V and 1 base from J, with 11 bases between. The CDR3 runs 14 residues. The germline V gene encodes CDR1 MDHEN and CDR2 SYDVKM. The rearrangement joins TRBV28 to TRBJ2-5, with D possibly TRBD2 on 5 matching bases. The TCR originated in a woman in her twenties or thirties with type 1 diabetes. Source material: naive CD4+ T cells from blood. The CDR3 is CASSPDWGQETQYF. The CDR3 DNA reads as TGTGCCAGCAGTCCGGACTGGGGCCAAGAGACCCAGTACTTC.